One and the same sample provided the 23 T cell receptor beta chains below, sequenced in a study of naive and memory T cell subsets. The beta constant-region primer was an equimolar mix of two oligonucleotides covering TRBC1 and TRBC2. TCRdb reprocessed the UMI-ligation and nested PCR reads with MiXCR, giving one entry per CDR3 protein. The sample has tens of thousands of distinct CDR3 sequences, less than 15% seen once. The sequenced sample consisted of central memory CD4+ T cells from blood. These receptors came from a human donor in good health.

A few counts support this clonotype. CDR3 sequence reads: CATRPYEQYF. CDR3 nucleotide sequence: TGTGCCACCAGGCCCTACGAGCAGTACTTC. The chain combines TRBV24-1 with TRBJ2-7; no clear D. Germline lookup yields CDR1 KGHDR and CDR2 SFDVKD. The CDR3 runs to 10 residues. V shed 7 bases and J shed 2 bases, with 2 bases lying between them.

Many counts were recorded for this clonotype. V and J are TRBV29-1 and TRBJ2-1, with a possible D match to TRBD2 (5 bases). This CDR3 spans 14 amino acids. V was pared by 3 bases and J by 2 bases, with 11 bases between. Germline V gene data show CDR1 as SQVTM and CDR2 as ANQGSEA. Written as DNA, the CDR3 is TGCAGCGTTGATGCCCCCGGGACCTACAATGAGCAGTTCTTC. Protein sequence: CSVDAPGTYNEQFF.

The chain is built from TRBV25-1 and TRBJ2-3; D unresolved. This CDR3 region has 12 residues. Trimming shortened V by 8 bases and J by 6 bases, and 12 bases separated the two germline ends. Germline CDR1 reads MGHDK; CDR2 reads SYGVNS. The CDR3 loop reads CASLSARDTQYF. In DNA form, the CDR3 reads TGTGCCAGCCTTTCGGCAAGGGATACGCAGTATTTT.

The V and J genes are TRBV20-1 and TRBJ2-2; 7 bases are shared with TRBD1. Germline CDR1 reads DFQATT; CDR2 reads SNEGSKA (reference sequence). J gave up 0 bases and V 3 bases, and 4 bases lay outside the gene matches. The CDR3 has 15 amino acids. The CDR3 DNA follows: TGCAGTGCTAGGCCGGGACAGACGAACACCGGGGAGCTGTTTTTT. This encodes CSARPGQTNTGELFF.

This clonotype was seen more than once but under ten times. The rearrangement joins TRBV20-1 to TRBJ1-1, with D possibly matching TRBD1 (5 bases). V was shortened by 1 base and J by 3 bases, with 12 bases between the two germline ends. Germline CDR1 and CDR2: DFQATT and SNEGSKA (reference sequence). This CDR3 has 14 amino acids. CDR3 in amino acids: CSARGGAGDTEAFF. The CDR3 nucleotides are TGCAGTGCTAGAGGCGGAGCGGGGGACACTGAAGCTTTCTTT.

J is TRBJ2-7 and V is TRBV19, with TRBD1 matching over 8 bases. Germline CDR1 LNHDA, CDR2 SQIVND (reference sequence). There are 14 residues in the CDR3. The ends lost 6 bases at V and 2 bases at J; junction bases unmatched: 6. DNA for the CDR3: TGTGCCAGTAGAAGGGACAGGAGAGCCTACGAGCAGTACTTC. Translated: CASRRDRRAYEQYF.

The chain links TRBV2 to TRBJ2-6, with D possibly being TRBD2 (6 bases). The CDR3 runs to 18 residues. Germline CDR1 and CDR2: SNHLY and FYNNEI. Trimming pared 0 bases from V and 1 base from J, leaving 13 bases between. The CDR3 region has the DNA TGTGCCAGCAGTGAAGCGCCGGGAGTGAAGTCTGGGGCCAACGTCCTGACTTTC. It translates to CASSEAPGVKSGANVLTF.

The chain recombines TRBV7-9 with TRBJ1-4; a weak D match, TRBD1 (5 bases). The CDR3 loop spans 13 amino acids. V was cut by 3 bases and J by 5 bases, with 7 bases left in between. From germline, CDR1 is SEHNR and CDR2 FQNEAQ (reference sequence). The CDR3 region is CASSLTVNEKLFF. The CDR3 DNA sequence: TGTGCCAGCAGCTTGACAGTGAATGAAAAACTGTTTTTT.

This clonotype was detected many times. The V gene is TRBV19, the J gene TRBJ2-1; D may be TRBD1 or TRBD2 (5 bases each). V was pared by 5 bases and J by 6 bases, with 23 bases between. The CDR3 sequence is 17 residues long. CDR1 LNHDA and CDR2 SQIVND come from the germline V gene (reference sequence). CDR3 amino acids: CASSPLGPTSSSNEQFF. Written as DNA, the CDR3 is TGTGCCAGTAGTCCGCTGGGACCGACTTCGTCCAGCAATGAGCAGTTCTTC. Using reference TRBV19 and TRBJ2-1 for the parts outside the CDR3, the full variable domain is DGGITQSPKYLFRKEGQNVTLSCEQNLNHDAMYWYRQDPGQGLRLIYYSQIVNDFQKGDIAEGYSVSREKKESFPLTVTSAQKNPTAFYLCASSPLGPTSSSNEQFFGPGTRLTVL.

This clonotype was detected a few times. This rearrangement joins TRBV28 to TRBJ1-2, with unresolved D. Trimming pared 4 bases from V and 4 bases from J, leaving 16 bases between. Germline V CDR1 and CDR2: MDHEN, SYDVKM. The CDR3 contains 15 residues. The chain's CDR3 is CASSSYTGGSYGYTF. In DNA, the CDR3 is TGTGCCAGCAGTTCATATACGGGAGGCTCCTATGGCTACACCTTC.

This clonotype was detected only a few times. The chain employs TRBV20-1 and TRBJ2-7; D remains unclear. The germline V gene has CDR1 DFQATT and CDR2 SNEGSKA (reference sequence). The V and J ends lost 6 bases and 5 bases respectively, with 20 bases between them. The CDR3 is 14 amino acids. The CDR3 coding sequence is TGCAGTGCGCCTCCTACCGGGCCCGGCGACGAGCAGTACTTC. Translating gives CSAPPTGPGDEQYF.

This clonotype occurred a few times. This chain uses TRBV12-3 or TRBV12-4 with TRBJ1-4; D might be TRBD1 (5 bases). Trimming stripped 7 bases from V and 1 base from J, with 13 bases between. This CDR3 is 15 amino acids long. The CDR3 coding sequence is TGTGCCAGCACTCGTCAGGGTGGAACTAATGAAAAACTGTTTTTT. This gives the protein CASTRQGGTNEKLFF.

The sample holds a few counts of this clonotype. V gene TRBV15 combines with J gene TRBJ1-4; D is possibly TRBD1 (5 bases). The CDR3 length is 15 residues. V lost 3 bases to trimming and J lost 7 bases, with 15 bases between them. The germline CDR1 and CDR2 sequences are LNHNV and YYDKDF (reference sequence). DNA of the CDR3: TGTGCCACCAGCAGCGAACCTGACAGTTCTGAAAAACTGTTTTTT. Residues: CATSSEPDSSEKLFF.

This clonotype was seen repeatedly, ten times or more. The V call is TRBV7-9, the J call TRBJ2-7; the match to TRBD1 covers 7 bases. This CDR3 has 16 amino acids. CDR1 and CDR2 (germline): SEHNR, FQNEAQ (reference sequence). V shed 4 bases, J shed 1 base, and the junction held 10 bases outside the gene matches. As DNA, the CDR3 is TGTGCCAGCAGCTCAACCCTCCCGGGACAGTCCTACGAGCAGTACTTC. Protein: CASSSTLPGQSYEQYF.

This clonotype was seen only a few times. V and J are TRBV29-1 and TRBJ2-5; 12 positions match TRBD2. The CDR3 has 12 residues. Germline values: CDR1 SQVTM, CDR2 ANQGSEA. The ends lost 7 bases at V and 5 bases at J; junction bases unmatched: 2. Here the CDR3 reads CSATSGSETQYF. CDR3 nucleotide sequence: TGCAGCGCGACTAGCGGGAGTGAGACCCAGTACTTC.

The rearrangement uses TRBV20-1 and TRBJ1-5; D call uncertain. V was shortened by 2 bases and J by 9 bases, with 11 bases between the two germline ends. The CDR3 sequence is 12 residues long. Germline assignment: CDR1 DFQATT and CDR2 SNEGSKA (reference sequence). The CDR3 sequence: CSARRGFGPQHF. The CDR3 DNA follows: TGCAGTGCTAGACGGGGTTTTGGGCCCCAGCATTTT.

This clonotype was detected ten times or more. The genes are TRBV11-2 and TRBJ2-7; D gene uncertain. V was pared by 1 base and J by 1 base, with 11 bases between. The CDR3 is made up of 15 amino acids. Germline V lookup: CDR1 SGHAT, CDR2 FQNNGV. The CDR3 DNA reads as TGTGCCAGCAGCTTAGGTCCTACTGAATCCTACGAGCAGTACTTC. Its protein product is CASSLGPTESYEQYF. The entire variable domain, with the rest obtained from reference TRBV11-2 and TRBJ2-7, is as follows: EAGVAQSPRYKIIEKRQSVAFWCNPISGHATLYWYQQILGQGPKLLIQFQNNGVVDDSQLPKDRFSAERLKGVDSTLKIQPAKLEDSAVYLCASSLGPTESYEQYFGPGTRLTVT.

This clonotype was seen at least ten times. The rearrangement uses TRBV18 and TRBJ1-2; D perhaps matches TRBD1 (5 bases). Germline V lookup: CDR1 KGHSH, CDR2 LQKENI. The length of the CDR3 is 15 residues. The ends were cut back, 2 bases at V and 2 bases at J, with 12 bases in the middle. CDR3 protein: CASSPGREDNYGYTF. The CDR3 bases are TGTGCCAGCTCACCAGGCAGGGAGGACAACTATGGCTACACCTTC.

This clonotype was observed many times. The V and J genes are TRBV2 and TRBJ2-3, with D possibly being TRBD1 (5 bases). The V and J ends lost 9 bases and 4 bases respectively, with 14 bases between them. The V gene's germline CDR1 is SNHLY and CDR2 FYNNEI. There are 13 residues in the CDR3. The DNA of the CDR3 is TGTGCCAGTCAAAGGGGTCCGGCAGATACGCAGTATTTT. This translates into CASQRGPADTQYF.

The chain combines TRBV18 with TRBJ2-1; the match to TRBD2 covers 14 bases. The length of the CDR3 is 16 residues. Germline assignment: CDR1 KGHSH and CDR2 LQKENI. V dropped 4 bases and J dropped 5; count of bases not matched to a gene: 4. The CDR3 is CASSRVGLAGDNEQFF. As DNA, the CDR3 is TGTGCCAGCTCACGCGTGGGACTAGCGGGAGACAATGAGCAGTTCTTC.

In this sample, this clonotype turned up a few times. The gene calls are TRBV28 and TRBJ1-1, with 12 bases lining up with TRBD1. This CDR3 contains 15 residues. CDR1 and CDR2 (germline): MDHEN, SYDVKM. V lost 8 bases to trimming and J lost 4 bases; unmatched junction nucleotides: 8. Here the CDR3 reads CASVWDRGLGTEAFF. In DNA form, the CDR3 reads TGTGCCAGCGTCTGGGACAGGGGGCTCGGCACTGAAGCTTTCTTT. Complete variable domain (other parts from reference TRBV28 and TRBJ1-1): DVKVTQSSRYLVKRTGEKVFLECVQDMDHENMFWYRQDPGLGLRLIYFSYDVKMKEKGDIPEGYSVSREKKERFSLILESASTNQTSMYLCASVWDRGLGTEAFFGQGTRLTVV.

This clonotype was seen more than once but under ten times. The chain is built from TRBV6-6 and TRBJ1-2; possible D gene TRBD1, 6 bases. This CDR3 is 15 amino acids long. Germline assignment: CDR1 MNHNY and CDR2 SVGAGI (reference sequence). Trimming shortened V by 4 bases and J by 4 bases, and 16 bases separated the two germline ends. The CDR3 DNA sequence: TGTGCCAGCAGTTCGCCGGTCAGGGGTAGCTATGGCTACACCTTC. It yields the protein CASSSPVRGSYGYTF.

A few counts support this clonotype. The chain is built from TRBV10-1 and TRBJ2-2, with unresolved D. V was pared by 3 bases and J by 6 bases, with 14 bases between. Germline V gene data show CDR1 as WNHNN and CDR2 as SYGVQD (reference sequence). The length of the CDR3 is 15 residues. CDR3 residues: CASSDNPRPSGELFF. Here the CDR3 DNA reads TGCGCCAGCAGTGATAACCCAAGACCGTCCGGGGAGCTGTTTTTT.